This T cell receptor (beta chain) was sequenced during a study of technical replicates of blood from a few donors. Repertoires were generated with immunoSEQ multiplex PCR, while TCRdb's copy carries only in-frame clones and drops some. This repertoire shows more than 50,000 clones, around nine tenths found once; its top ten account for roughly 5%. Trimming shortened V by 5 bases and J by 5 bases, and 13 bases separated the two germline ends. Per the germline V gene, CDR1 is SEHNR and CDR2 is FQNEAQ (reference sequence). The CDR3 has 13 amino acids. This clone was observed a single time. The gene calls are TRBV7-9 and TRBJ2-7, with D maybe TRBD2 (5 bases). The material sequenced was PBMCs. This sequence was found in a human donor in good health. Some clones in this sample may be carry-over from other donors' samples. The CDR3 here is CASSLGDSDEQYF. CDR3 nucleotides: TGTGCCAGCAGCCTCGGGGATAGCGACGAGCAGTACTTC.